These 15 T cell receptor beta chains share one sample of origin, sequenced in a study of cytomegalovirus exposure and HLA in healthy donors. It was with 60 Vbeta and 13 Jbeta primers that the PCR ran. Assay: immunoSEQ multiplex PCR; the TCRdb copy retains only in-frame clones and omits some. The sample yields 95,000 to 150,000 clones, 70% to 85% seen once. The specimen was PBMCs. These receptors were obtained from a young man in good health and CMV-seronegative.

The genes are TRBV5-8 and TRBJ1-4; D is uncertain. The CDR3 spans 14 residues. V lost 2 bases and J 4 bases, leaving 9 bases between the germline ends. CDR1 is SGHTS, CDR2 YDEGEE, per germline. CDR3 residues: CASSLIAVNEKLFF. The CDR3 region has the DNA TGTGCCAGCAGCTTAATAGCCGTTAATGAAAAACTGTTTTTT.

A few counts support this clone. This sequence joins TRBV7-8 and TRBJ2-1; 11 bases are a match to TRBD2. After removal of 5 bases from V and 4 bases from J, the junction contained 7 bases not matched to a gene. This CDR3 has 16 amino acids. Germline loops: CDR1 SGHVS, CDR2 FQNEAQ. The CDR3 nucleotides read TGTGCCAGCAGCCCTCCCTCTAGCGGGGGGTACAATGAGCAGTTCTTC. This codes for CASSPPSSGGYNEQFF.

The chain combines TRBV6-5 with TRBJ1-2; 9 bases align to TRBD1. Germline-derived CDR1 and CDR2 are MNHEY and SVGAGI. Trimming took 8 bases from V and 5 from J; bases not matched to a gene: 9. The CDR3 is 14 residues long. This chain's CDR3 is CASHPHRGLYGYTF. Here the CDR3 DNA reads TGTGCCAGCCACCCACACAGGGGGCTGTATGGCTACACCTTC.

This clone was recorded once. In nucleotides, the CDR3 is TGTGCCAGCAGTTATTATGAAAGGGGAGAGACCCAGTACTTC. Protein sequence: CASSYYERGETQYF. The rearrangement uses TRBV6-5 and TRBJ2-5; TRBD1 is a possible D gene (5 bases). The V and J ends lost 3 bases and 4 bases respectively, with 12 bases between them. The CDR3 sequence is 14 residues long. In germline, CDR1 is MNHEY, CDR2 SVGAGI.

The chain's CDR3 is CASSQDRVGQFF. CDR3 sequence (DNA): TGCGCCAGCAGCCAAGATCGCGTTGGGCAGTTCTTC. The chain carries TRBV4-1 and TRBJ2-1; D gene unclear. Germline V gives CDR1 MGHRA, CDR2 YSYEKL. The CDR3 contains 12 residues. V gave up 0 bases and J gave up 12 bases, with 9 bases separating them.

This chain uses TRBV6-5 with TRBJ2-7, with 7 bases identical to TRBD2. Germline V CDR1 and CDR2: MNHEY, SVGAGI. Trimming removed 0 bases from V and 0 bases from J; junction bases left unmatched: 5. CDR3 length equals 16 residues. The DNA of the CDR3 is TGTGCCAGCAGTTACTCGAAGCGGGACCCCTCCTACGAGCAGTACTTC. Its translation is CASSYSKRDPSYEQYF.

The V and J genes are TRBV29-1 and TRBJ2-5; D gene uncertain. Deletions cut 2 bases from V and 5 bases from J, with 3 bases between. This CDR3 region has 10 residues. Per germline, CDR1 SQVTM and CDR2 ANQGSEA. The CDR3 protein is CSVESETQYF. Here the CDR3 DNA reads TGCAGCGTTGAAAGCGAGACCCAGTACTTC.

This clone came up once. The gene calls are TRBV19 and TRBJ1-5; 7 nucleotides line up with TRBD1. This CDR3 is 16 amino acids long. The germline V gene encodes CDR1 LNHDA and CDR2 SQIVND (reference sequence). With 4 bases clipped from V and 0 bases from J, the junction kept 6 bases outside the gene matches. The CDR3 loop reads CASSTGQVYSNQPQHF. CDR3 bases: TGTGCCAGTAGTACCGGACAGGTCTATAGCAATCAGCCCCAGCATTTT.

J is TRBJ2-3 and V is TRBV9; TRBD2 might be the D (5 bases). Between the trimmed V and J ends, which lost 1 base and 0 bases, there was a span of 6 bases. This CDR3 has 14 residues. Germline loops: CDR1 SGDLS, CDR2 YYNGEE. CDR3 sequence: CASSVSGSTDTQYF. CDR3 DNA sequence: TGTGCCAGCAGCGTATCGGGGAGCACAGATACGCAGTATTTT.

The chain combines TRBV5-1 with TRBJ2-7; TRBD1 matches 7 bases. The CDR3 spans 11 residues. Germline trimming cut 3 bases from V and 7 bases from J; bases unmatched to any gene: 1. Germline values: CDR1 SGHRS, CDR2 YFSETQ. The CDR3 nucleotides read TGCGCCAGCAGCTGGGGACAGGAGCAGTACTTC. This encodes CASSWGQEQYF.

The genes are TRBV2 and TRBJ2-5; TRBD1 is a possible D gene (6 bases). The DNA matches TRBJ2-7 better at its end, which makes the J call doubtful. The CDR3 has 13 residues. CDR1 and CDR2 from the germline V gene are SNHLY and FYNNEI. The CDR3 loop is CASSRTASYEQYF. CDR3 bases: TGTGCCAGCAGTAGGACAGCCTCTTACGAGCAGTACTTC.

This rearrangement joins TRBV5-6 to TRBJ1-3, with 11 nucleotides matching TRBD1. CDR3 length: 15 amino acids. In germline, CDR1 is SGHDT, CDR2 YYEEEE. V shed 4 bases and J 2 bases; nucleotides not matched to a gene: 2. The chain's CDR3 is CASSPDRGPGNTIYF. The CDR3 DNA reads TGTGCCAGCAGCCCGGACAGGGGGCCTGGAAACACCATATATTTT.

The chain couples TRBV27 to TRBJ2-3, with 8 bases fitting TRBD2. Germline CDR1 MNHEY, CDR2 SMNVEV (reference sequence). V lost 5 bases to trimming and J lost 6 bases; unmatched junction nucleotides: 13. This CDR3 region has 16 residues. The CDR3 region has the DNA TGTGCCAGCAGTGGCCTCCGGGACGGGGGGGCGGATACGCAGTATTTT. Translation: CASSGLRDGGADTQYF.

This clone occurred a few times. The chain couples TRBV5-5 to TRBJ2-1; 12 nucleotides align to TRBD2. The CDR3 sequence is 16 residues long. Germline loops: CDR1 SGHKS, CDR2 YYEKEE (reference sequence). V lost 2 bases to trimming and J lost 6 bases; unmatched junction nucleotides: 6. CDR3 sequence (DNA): TGTGCCAGCAGCTTACCTAGCGGGGGGGCCCTCAATGAGCAGTTCTTC. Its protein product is CASSLPSGGALNEQFF. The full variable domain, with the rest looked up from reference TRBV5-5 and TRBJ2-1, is DAGVTQSPTHLIKTRGQQVTLRCSPISGHKSVSWYQQVLGQGPQFIFQYYEKEERGRGNFPDRFSARQFPNYSSELNVNALLLGDSALYLCASSLPSGGALNEQFFGPGTRLTVL.

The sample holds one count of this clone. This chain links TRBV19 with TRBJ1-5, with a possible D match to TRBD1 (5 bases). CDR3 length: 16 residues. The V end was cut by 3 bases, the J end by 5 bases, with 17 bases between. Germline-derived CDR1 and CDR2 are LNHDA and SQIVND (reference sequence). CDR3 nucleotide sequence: TGTGCCAGTAGTATTTGGGGCAGGGTAAGCCATCAGCCCCAGCATTTT. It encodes CASSIWGRVSHQPQHF.